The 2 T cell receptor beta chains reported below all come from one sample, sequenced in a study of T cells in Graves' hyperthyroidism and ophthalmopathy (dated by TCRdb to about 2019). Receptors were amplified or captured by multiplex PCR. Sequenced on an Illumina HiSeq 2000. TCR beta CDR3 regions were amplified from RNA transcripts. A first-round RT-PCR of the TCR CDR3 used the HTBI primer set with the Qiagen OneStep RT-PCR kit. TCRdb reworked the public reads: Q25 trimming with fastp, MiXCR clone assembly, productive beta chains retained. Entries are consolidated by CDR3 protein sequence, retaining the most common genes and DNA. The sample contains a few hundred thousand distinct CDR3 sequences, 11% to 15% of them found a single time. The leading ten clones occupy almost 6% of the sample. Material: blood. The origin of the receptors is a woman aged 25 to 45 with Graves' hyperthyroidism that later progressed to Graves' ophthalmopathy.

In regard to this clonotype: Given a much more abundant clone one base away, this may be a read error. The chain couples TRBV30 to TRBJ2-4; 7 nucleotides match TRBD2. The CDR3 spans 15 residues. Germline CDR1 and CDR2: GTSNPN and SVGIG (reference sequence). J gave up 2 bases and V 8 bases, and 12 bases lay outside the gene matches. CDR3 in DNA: TGTGCCAGGAACGGACTAGATGTGTCCAAAAACATTCAGTACTTC. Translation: CARNGLDVSKNIQYF.

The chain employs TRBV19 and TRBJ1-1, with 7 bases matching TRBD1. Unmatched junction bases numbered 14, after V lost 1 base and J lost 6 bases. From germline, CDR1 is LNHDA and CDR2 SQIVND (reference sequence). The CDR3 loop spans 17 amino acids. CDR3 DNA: TGTGCCAGTAGTATAGGCAGGGGGGGGAAAAGAACCGCTGAAGCTTTCTTT. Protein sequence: CASSIGRGGKRTAEAFF.